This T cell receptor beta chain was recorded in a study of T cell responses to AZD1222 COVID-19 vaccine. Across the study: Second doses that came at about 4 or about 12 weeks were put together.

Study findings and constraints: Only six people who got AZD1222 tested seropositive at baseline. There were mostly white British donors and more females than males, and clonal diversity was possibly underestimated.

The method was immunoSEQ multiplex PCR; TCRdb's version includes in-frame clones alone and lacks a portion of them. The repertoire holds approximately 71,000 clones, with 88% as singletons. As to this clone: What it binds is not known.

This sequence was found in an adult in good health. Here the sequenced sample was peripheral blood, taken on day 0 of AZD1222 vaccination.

The CDR3 is CASSLGLANFDEQFF. The CDR3 nucleotides read TGTGCCAGCAGCTTGGGACTAGCCAACTTCGATGAGCAGTTCTTC. V gene TRBV7-9 combines with J gene TRBJ2-1, with 9 positions matching TRBD2. Losses at the gene ends were 3 bases for V and 8 bases for J; bases not matched to a gene: 8. The germline CDR1 and CDR2 sequences are SEHNR and FQNEAQ (reference sequence). The CDR3 is made up of 15 amino acids.